This is a list of T cell receptor beta chains from one sample in a study of shared clonotypes between healthy human individuals. Produced via immunoSEQ multiplex PCR; TCRdb's table is partial and in-frame only. This sample carries a few million clones, roughly 95% of them seen once, and the ten largest clones take approximately 1.7%. Input material: naive CD8+ T cells from PBMCs. These receptors originate from a man aged 18 to 30 in good health. Some clones in this sample may be carry-over from other donors' samples. Both conserved end residues are part of each CDR3. The D gene is left open where the match is weak. The size entry is marked missing in some rows and otherwise reads once, few, many or a size class.

d_gene,abundance,j_gene,v_gene,CDR3aa,CDR3nt
NA,once,TRBJ1-3,TRBV7-9,CASSLVAGNTIYF,TGTGCCAGCAGCTTAGTTGCGGGAAACACCATATATTTT
TRBD2,NA,TRBJ2-1,TRBV30,CAWSQKTSGYYNEQFF,TGTGCCTGGAGTCAAAAAACTAGCGGATACTACAATGAGCAGTTCTTC
NA,NA,TRBJ2-1,TRBV13,CASSLSYGMSSYNEQFF,TGTGCCAGCAGCTTAAGCTACGGAATGAGCTCCTACAATGAGCAGTTCTTC
TRBD2,NA,TRBJ2-1,TRBV2,CASRETSGVYNEQFF,TGTGCCAGCAGAGAGACTAGCGGGGTTTACAATGAGCAGTTCTTC
TRBD1,NA,TRBJ1-2,TRBV28,CASSLLQGEDYGYTF,TGTGCCAGCAGTTTATTGCAGGGGGAAGACTATGGCTACACCTTC
NA,once,TRBJ2-7,TRBV7-9,CASSLPMGEQYF,TGTGCCAGCAGCTTGCCGATGGGGGAGCAGTACTTC
TRBD2,NA,TRBJ2-1,TRBV7-9,CASSRLGGGRRDEQFF,TGTGCCAGCAGCCGCCTCGGGGGAGGGAGACGGGATGAGCAGTTCTTC
NA,NA,TRBJ1-4,TRBV7-9,CASSPPIRGANEKLFF,TGTGCCAGCAGCCCCCCCATCAGGGGCGCAAATGAAAAACTGTTTTTT
NA,NA,TRBJ1-5,TRBV19,CASSIGQIQPQHF,TGTGCCAGTAGTATAGGACAGATTCAGCCCCAGCATTTT
NA,NA,TRBJ1-1,TRBV28,CASSYGWGDVGAFF,TGTGCCAGCAGTTACGGCTGGGGGGACGTTGGAGCTTTCTTT
NA,NA,TRBJ1-5,TRBV2,CASSEVALWGSNQPQHF,TGTGCCAGCAGTGAAGTTGCTTTATGGGGGAGCAATCAGCCCCAGCATTTT
NA,NA,TRBJ2-7,TRBV4-3,CASSWGASGEQYF,TGCGCCAGCAGCTGGGGGGCCTCGGGCGAGCAGTACTTC
TRBD1,NA,TRBJ2-7,TRBV4-1,CASSQAGTGVYEQYF,TGCGCCAGCAGCCAAGCCGGGACAGGGGTGTACGAGCAGTACTTC
NA,NA,TRBJ1-2,TRBV7-9,CASSTRTYGYTF,TGTGCCAGCAGCACCCGGACCTATGGCTACACCTTC
NA,NA,TRBJ2-7,TRBV4-1,CASSQGEDGSYEQYF,TGCGCCAGCAGCCAGGGAGAGGACGGGTCCTACGAGCAGTACTTC
NA,NA,TRBJ2-3,TRBV5-1,CASHPSRTDTQYF,TGCGCCAGCCACCCATCACGCACAGATACGCAGTATTTT
NA,NA,TRBJ2-5,TRBV2,CASRFDQYQETQYF,TGTGCCAGCAGATTCGACCAATACCAAGAGACCCAGTACTTC
TRBD2,NA,TRBJ2-7,TRBV7-9,CASSSGTSGSLPYEQYF,TGTGCCAGCAGCTCCGGGACTAGCGGGTCGCTCCCCTACGAGCAGTACTTC